This T cell receptor (beta chain) was sequenced during a study of blood T cells in healthy people across ages. About this clonotype: Antigen: not known.

Findings and caveats of the study: Getting older went along with TCR beta diversity per million T cells dropping roughly linearly.

The germline CDR1 and CDR2 sequences are LGHDT and YNNKEL (reference sequence). The CDR3 covers 17 residues. V lost 8 bases and J 4 bases, leaving 26 bases between the germline ends. The second PCR ran about 6 to 11 cycles with a sample-barcoded 5' primer and J-beta primers. A template-switch adaptor containing 12 random nucleotides labeled each cDNA molecule. There were at least 3 million CDR3-containing paired-end reads obtained from each sample. Via MiXCR, TCRdb re-called the 5' RACE reads, giving one row per CDR3 protein. The profile shows about 780,000 distinct CDR3 sequences, about a quarter of them singletons. The sample also formed part of further work on T cells of mothers and their children.

The sequenced material came from blood. This chain joins TRBV3-1 and TRBJ1-2, with TRBD1 as a possible D gene (6 bases). This receptor was taken from a boy between 10 and 17 years old in good health. As DNA, the CDR3 is TGTGCCAGCGCCCCCCTTGGAACAGGGACGGGGTTCTATGGCTACACCTTC. Translated, it gives CASAPLGTGTGFYGYTF. The whole variable domain, remainder taken from reference TRBV3-1 and TRBJ1-2, is DTAVSQTPKYLVTQMGNDKSIKCEQNLGHDTMYWYKQDSKKFLKIMFSYNNKELIINETVPNRFSPKSPDKAHLNLHINSLELGDSAVYFCASAPLGTGTGFYGYTFGSGTRLTVV.